This T cell receptor beta chain was retrieved from a study of T cells in Graves' hyperthyroidism and ophthalmopathy. Study observations and caveats: Classification by a 13 V-J model distinguished ophthalmopathy from stable hyperthyroidism.

This CDR3 has 14 residues. CDR1 and CDR2 from the germline V gene are LNHDA and SQIVND (reference sequence). The V end lost 6 bases, the J end lost 4 bases, and 13 bases lay between the germline ends. Amplified TCR beta CDR3 regions came from RNA transcripts. The HTBI primer set served for first-round RT-PCR of the TCR CDR3. One entry per CDR3 protein, called by TCRdb with MiXCR from the multiplex PCR reads. The sample has under 700,000 distinct CDR3 sequences; more than 45% are singletons. As regards this clonotype: Its antigen is still unknown.

The V and J genes are TRBV19 and TRBJ1-5, with no clear D. Sample: peripheral blood or thyroid tissue (not recorded which). The receptor comes from a woman younger than 35 with Graves' hyperthyroidism. CDR3 region: CASRIRGMNQPQHF. CDR3 coding DNA: TGTGCCAGTAGAATTAGAGGTATGAATCAGCCCCAGCATTTT. Combining the CDR3 with reference TRBV19 and TRBJ1-5 gives the whole variable domain DGGITQSPKYLFRKEGQNVTLSCEQNLNHDAMYWYRQDPGQGLRLIYYSQIVNDFQKGDIAEGYSVSREKKESFPLTVTSAQKNPTAFYLCASRIRGMNQPQHFGDGTRLSIL.